Presented here are 20 T cell receptor beta chains from one specimen sequenced in a study of early T cells in non-severe SARS-CoV-2 infection. TCRdb reprocessed the 5' RACE reads via MiXCR and lists one record per CDR3 protein. Of 55,000 to 75,000 distinct CDR3 sequences detected, about 12% appear once; the ten largest clones hold around 1.7%. Sequenced input: whole blood. The receptors were gathered from an adult who was a healthcare worker with PCR-confirmed SARS-CoV-2 infection or an uninfected control (not recorded which).

The J gene is TRBJ2-1, the V gene TRBV3-1, with 10 bases identical to TRBD2. With V trimmed by 6 bases and J by 2 bases, 7 bases remained unmatched. Per the germline V gene, CDR1 is LGHDT and CDR2 is YNNKEL (reference sequence). CDR3 length: 16 amino acids. The CDR3 loop is CASRQISGGAYNEQFF. CDR3 in DNA: TGTGCCAGCAGACAGATCAGCGGGGGGGCCTACAATGAGCAGTTCTTC.

This clonotype was detected many times. The chain is built from TRBV7-9 and TRBJ2-1; D is possibly TRBD2 (5 bases). In germline, CDR1 is SEHNR, CDR2 FQNEAQ (reference sequence). Trimming shortened V by 1 base and J by 12 bases, and 7 bases separated the two germline ends. This CDR3 spans 11 amino acids. Here the CDR3 DNA reads TGTGCCAGCAGCTTAGAGGGAGCGCAGTTCTTC. Amino acids: CASSLEGAQFF.

The chain joins TRBV6-5 to TRBJ1-4; TRBD1 matches at 8 bases. This CDR3 has 12 amino acids. The V segment lost 5 bases and the J segment 13 bases; nucleotides outside the gene matches: 6. CDR1 is MNHEY and CDR2 is SVGAGI in the germline V gene. The CDR3 region is CASSAQGAGLFF. In nucleotides, the CDR3 is TGTGCCAGCAGTGCTCAGGGGGCAGGACTGTTTTTT.

This chain uses TRBV5-1 with TRBJ2-5; 7 nucleotides agree with TRBD2. CDR3 size: 17 residues. Germline V gene sequence: CDR1 SGHRS, CDR2 YFSETQ. J gave up 1 base and V 3 bases, and 12 bases lay outside the gene matches. The CDR3 is CASSSYLAGGFQETQYF. The CDR3 region has the DNA TGCGCCAGCAGCTCCTATTTAGCGGGCGGATTCCAAGAGACCCAGTACTTC.

This clonotype was recorded at least ten times. The CDR3 bases are TGCGCCAGCAGCTTGGCCTATTGGGGTCTGAACACTGAAGCTTTCTTT. It is translated as CASSLAYWGLNTEAFF. The chain uses TRBV5-1 and TRBJ1-1; the D is unclear. This CDR3 region has 16 residues. Germline V gene data show CDR1 as SGHRS and CDR2 as YFSETQ. V was cut by 0 bases and J by 0 bases, with 12 bases left in between. Full variable domain (missing parts from reference TRBV5-1 and TRBJ1-1): KAGVTQTPRYLIKTRGQQVTLSCSPISGHRSVSWYQQTPGQGLQFLFEYFSETQRNKGNFPGRFSGRQFSNSRSEMNVSTLELGDSALYLCASSLAYWGLNTEAFFGQGTRLTVV.

This chain uses TRBV9 with TRBJ2-3, with 11 bases that match TRBD2. The germline V gene encodes CDR1 SGDLS and CDR2 YYNGEE. Germline trimming cut 0 bases from V and 4 bases from J; bases unmatched to any gene: 7. The CDR3 loop spans 17 amino acids. The CDR3 DNA follows: TGTGCCAGCAGCGTAGACTGGGATAGCGGGGGGGCAGATACGCAGTATTTT. It is translated as CASSVDWDSGGADTQYF.

This clonotype was counted ten times or more. The rearrangement uses TRBV19 and TRBJ1-2; 7 nucleotides agree with TRBD1. CDR3 length: 13 residues. Germline CDR1 LNHDA, CDR2 SQIVND (reference sequence). Germline trimming cut 6 bases from V and 6 bases from J; bases unmatched to any gene: 7. CDR3 DNA: TGTGCCAGTAGGATTGACAGGGACCATGGCTACACCTTC. Amino acid sequence: CASRIDRDHGYTF. Full variable domain (remainder filled in from reference TRBV19 and TRBJ1-2): DGGITQSPKYLFRKEGQNVTLSCEQNLNHDAMYWYRQDPGQGLRLIYYSQIVNDFQKGDIAEGYSVSREKKESFPLTVTSAQKNPTAFYLCASRIDRDHGYTFGSGTRLTVV.

This clonotype was seen more than once but under ten times. The gene calls are TRBV6-5 and TRBJ2-7, with D hard to call. V lost 3 bases and J lost 4, with 10 bases in between. CDR1 MNHEY and CDR2 SVGAGI come from the germline V gene. The CDR3 contains 13 residues. This chain's CDR3 is CASSYGEKYEQYF. CDR3 nucleotides: TGTGCCAGCAGTTATGGGGAAAAATACGAGCAGTACTTC.

This clonotype was observed a few times. This chain connects TRBV14 to TRBJ1-2; 7 nucleotides match TRBD1. CDR1 is SGHDN and CDR2 is FVKESK in the germline V gene. The V and J ends lost 3 bases and 4 bases, in that order; junction bases with no gene match: 2. The CDR3 spans 13 residues. CDR3 sequence: CASSHGTAYGYTF. The CDR3 coding sequence is TGTGCCAGCAGCCACGGGACAGCCTATGGCTACACCTTC.

This clonotype was picked up a small number of times. The J gene is TRBJ2-7, the V gene TRBV29-1, with 7 bases aligning to TRBD2. V lost 4 bases and J lost 6; bases outside the gene matches: 6. Germline-derived CDR1 and CDR2 are SQVTM and ANQGSEA. The CDR3 spans 12 residues. The CDR3 DNA sequence: TGCAGCGTTGGGACGGGGGGAGGCGAGCAGTACTTC. Translating it yields CSVGTGGGEQYF.

This clonotype was seen a handful of times. The CDR3 sequence: CASSSSGTAGDTQYF. DNA of the CDR3: TGTGCCAGCAGCTCATCCGGGACAGCAGGAGATACGCAGTATTTT. The chain uses TRBV7-9 and TRBJ2-3; 7 bases match TRBD1. V was clipped by 4 bases and J by 5 bases; unmatched bases: 9. This CDR3 is 15 amino acids long. From germline, CDR1 is SEHNR and CDR2 FQNEAQ (reference sequence).

V gene TRBV24-1 combines with J gene TRBJ2-1; 9 nucleotides match TRBD1. Germline V CDR1 and CDR2: KGHDR, SFDVKD. This CDR3 spans 14 amino acids. V shed 4 bases and J 8 bases; nucleotides not matched to a gene: 5. CDR3 sequence reads: CATSDRDRVHEQFF. In DNA form, the CDR3 reads TGTGCCACCAGTGACCGGGACAGGGTCCATGAGCAGTTCTTC.

This clonotype was observed a few times. The gene calls are TRBV3-1 and TRBJ2-7, with D tentatively TRBD1 (5 bases). The CDR3 length is 13 residues. Germline CDR1 LGHDT, CDR2 YNNKEL (reference sequence). The ends were cut back, 3 bases at V and 2 bases at J, with 8 bases in the middle. DNA for the CDR3: TGTGCCAGCAGCCATAGGACACCCTACGAGCAGTACTTC. Translated, it gives CASSHRTPYEQYF.

This clonotype was seen a few times. This chain links TRBV14 with TRBJ2-1, with D perhaps matching TRBD1 (5 bases). The germline V and J ends were trimmed by 3 bases and 4 bases, with 10 bases remaining between them. There are 14 residues in the CDR3. Germline CDR1 and CDR2: SGHDN and FVKESK. The CDR3 here is CASSQGHRYNEQFF. CDR3 DNA sequence: TGTGCCAGCAGCCAGGGGCACCGGTACAATGAGCAGTTCTTC.

This clonotype was seen many times. This chain links TRBV4-3 with TRBJ2-7; D might be TRBD2 (6 bases). The CDR3 sequence is 15 residues long. Trimming took off 4 bases at V and 0 bases at J, with 13 bases between the two ends. Per the germline V gene, CDR1 is LGHNA and CDR2 is YSLEER. The CDR3: CASSRASGSSYEQYF. The CDR3 DNA follows: TGCGCCAGCAGCCGGGCCAGCGGGTCCTCCTACGAGCAGTACTTC.

This sequence joins TRBV28 and TRBJ2-3, with D hard to call. The V end lost 5 bases, the J end lost 6 bases, and 6 bases lay between the germline ends. The CDR3 consists of 11 residues. Germline CDR1 and CDR2: MDHEN and SYDVKM. In nucleotides, the CDR3 is TGTGCCAGCAGTGGCCAGGATACGCAGTATTTT. The encoded protein is CASSGQDTQYF.

The chain has TRBV7-2 and TRBJ2-4, with 10 nucleotides matching TRBD1. Germline V CDR1 and CDR2: SGHTA, FQGNSA. This CDR3 contains 13 residues. Trimming at V came to 5 bases and at J to 8 bases, leaving 3 bases not matched to a gene. The DNA for the CDR3 is TGTGCCAGCAGCCCAGGGACAGGGGACATTCAGTACTTC. It translates to CASSPGTGDIQYF.

This clonotype was counted between two and nine times. The chain carries TRBV30 and TRBJ2-3; 9 bases are shared with TRBD1. The CDR3 spans 13 residues. Losses at the gene ends were 1 base for V and 11 bases for J; bases not matched to a gene: 7. Germline CDR1 GTSNPN, CDR2 SVGIG (reference sequence). The chain's CDR3 is CAWSGTGEGEQYF. DNA for the CDR3: TGTGCCTGGAGTGGGACAGGGGAGGGGGAGCAGTATTTT.

The rearrangement uses TRBV7-2 and TRBJ1-4; D perhaps matches TRBD1 (5 bases). CDR1 SGHTA and CDR2 FQGNSA come from the germline V gene. This CDR3 contains 15 residues. Trimming cost V 5 bases and J 5 bases, with 15 bases left between them. CDR3 DNA sequence: TGTGCCAGCAGCCCGACGGGACGGGAAAATGAAAAACTGTTTTTT. Amino acid sequence: CASSPTGRENEKLFF. The full variable domain, its missing parts supplied by reference TRBV7-2 and TRBJ1-4, is GAGVSQSPSNKVTEKGKDVELRCDPISGHTALYWYRQSLGQGLEFLIYFQGNSAPDKSGLPSDRFSAERTGGSVSTLTIQRTQQEDSAVYLCASSPTGRENEKLFFGSGTQLSVL.

This clonotype was found many times. V and J are TRBV12-3 or TRBV12-4 and TRBJ2-3, with D uncertain. The CDR3 is 12 residues long. With 5 bases removed from V and 5 bases from J, the gap between germline ends came to 8 bases. The chain's CDR3 is CASSTTGDTQYF. Written as DNA, the CDR3 is TGTGCCAGCAGTACTACTGGAGATACGCAGTATTTT.